The entry below describes one TCR beta chain. This sample is part of a study of blood T cell repertoires in COVID-19. On the study more broadly: PBMCs, B-cell-depleted T cells, or T cells were the source of the cDNA or gDNA that made up the material.

The data were produced by immunoSEQ multiplex PCR, yet TCRdb's version contains in-frame clones alone and is incomplete. This table has fewer than 500,000 clones, approximately 90% appearing once. The V end lost 0 bases, the J end lost 4 bases, and 22 bases lay between the germline ends. The V gene's germline CDR1 is MNHEY and CDR2 SMNVEV (reference sequence). This CDR3 is 19 amino acids long. This clonotype was sampled from a man between 18 and 35 years old with COVID-19, enrolled during active disease. The chain links TRBV27 to TRBJ2-1, with D possibly TRBD2 on 6 matching bases. Sequenced material: peripheral blood. The CDR3 bases are TGTGCCAGCAGTTTATCGTCGCGGGTAGCGGCCTACCTATACAATGAGCAGTTCTTC. It codes for CASSLSSRVAAYLYNEQFF.